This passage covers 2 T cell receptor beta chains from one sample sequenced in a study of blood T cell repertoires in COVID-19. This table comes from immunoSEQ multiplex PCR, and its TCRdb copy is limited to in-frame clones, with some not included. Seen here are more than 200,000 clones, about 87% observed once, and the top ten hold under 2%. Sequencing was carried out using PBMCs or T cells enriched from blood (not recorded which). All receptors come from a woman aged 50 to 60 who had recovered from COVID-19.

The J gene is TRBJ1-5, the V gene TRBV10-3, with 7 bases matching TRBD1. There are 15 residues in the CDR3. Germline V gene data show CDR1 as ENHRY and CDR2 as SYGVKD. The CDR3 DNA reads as TGTGCTTCGGGACAGCTAGGCGGGAGCAATCAGCCCCAGCATTTT. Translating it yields CASGQLGGSNQPQHF.

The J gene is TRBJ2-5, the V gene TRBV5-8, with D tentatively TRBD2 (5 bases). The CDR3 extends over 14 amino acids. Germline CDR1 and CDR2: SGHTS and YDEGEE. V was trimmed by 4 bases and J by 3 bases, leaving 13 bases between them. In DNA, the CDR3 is TGTGCCAGCAGCCCCCGTTCCGGGAAAGAGACCCAGTACTTC. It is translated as CASSPRSGKETQYF.